Presented here are 17 T cell receptor beta chains from one specimen sequenced in a study of T cells in Graves' hyperthyroidism and ophthalmopathy. The TCR beta CDR3 regions underwent amplification using RNA transcripts as the source. HTBI primers drove first-round RT-PCR of the TCR CDR3. TCRdb itself ran the multiplex PCR reads through MiXCR, one entry per CDR3 protein. Of 310,000 or so distinct CDR3 sequences in the sample, about 15% were seen once. Sequencing was performed on blood. Every receptor here comes from a woman aged 55 to 70 with Graves' ophthalmopathy.

This clonotype was counted at least ten times. This sequence joins TRBV9 and TRBJ2-5, with D uncertain. CDR1 and CDR2 (germline): SGDLS, YYNGEE. CDR3 length equals 14 residues. The V end lost 0 bases, the J end lost 5 bases, and 11 bases lay between the germline ends. CDR3: CASSVDGTVETQYF. The CDR3, as DNA: TGTGCCAGCAGCGTAGATGGAACGGTGGAGACCCAGTACTTC.

This clonotype was detected many times. V usage is TRBV5-5 and J usage is TRBJ2-1; D remains ambiguous. CDR1 and CDR2 from the germline V gene are SGHKS and YYEKEE (reference sequence). CDR3 size: 16 residues. V was trimmed by 0 bases and J by 0 bases, leaving 10 bases between them. The CDR3 loop is CASSLEPLSSYNEQFF. The DNA of the CDR3 is TGTGCCAGCAGCTTGGAGCCACTGAGCTCCTACAATGAGCAGTTCTTC.

In this sample, this clonotype turned up a few times. The chain employs TRBV29-1 and TRBJ2-1, with 7 bases lining up with TRBD2. Germline V lookup: CDR1 SQVTM, CDR2 ANQGSEA. V gave up 7 bases and J gave up 4 bases; unmatched junction bases: 7. The CDR3 spans 13 residues. This CDR3 reads CSGMEGLYNEQFF. The CDR3 coding sequence is TGCAGCGGTATGGAGGGACTATACAATGAGCAGTTCTTC.

In its sample, this clonotype was seen many times. The chain is built from TRBV20-1 and TRBJ1-2; TRBD1 matches at 7 bases. This CDR3 region has 16 residues. Germline trimming cut 1 base from V and 0 bases from J; bases unmatched to any gene: 8. Germline V gene sequence: CDR1 DFQATT, CDR2 SNEGSKA (reference sequence). This CDR3 reads CSARVEGAASNYGYTF. DNA of the CDR3: TGCAGTGCTAGAGTCGAGGGGGCTGCGTCTAACTATGGCTACACCTTC.

The rearrangement uses TRBV18 and TRBJ1-5; TRBD1 aligns across 7 bases. This CDR3 spans 15 amino acids. The V and J ends lost 1 base and 7 bases, in that order; junction bases with no gene match: 7. Germline CDR1 and CDR2: KGHSH and LQKENI. The CDR3 here is CASSPQTGSGQPQHF. Here the CDR3 DNA reads TGTGCCAGCTCACCACAGACAGGGTCAGGACAGCCCCAGCATTTT. The full variable domain, with the rest looked up from reference TRBV18 and TRBJ1-5, is NAGVMQNPRHLVRRRGQEARLRCSPMKGHSHVYWYRQLPEEGLKFMVYLQKENIIDESGMPKERFSAEFPKEGPSILRIQQVVRGDSAAYFCASSPQTGSGQPQHFGDGTRLSIL.

This clonotype was seen a handful of times. The CDR3: CASSAAPLLDTGELFF. CDR3 sequence (DNA): TGTGCCAGCAGTGCCGCCCCCCTCCTCGACACCGGGGAGCTGTTTTTT. The chain employs TRBV6-4 and TRBJ2-2; D is unresolved. The CDR3 loop spans 16 amino acids. Germline lookup yields CDR1 MRHNA and CDR2 SNTAGT. Deletions cut 4 bases from V and 3 bases from J, with 15 bases between.

This clonotype occurred many times. This sequence joins TRBV7-2 and TRBJ1-2, with TRBD1 matching over 7 bases. The CDR3 is 14 residues long. V shed 1 base, J shed 4 bases, and the junction held 3 bases outside the gene matches. The germline V gene encodes CDR1 SGHTA and CDR2 FQGNSA. The CDR3 spells CASSLETGRYGYTF. In DNA form, the CDR3 reads TGTGCCAGCAGCTTAGAGACAGGGCGCTATGGCTACACCTTC. The entire variable domain, with the rest obtained from reference TRBV7-2 and TRBJ1-2, is as follows: GAGVSQSPSNKVTEKGKDVELRCDPISGHTALYWYRQSLGQGLEFLIYFQGNSAPDKSGLPSDRFSAERTGGSVSTLTIQRTQQEDSAVYLCASSLETGRYGYTFGSGTRLTVV.

This clonotype was counted ten times or more. The chain couples TRBV12-3 or TRBV12-4 to TRBJ1-4; 10 nucleotides align to TRBD1. J was trimmed by 7 bases and V by 5 bases; bases with no gene match: 7. This CDR3 spans 15 amino acids. CDR3 sequence reads: CASSPSGTGVEKLFF. The DNA of the CDR3 is TGTGCCAGCAGTCCGTCCGGGACAGGGGTTGAAAAACTGTTTTTT.

To note about this clonotype: A much larger clone is a single base away; this may be a read error. This chain uses TRBV27 with TRBJ1-5, with unresolved D. The J call may be faulty, since TRBJ2-3 better matches the DNA end. The length of the CDR3 is 12 residues. Looked up from germline, CDR1 is MNHEY and CDR2 is SMNVEV (reference sequence). The CDR3 DNA sequence: TGTGCCAGCAGTGCTTCTAATCAGCCCCAGTATTTT. Its protein is CASSASNQPQYF.

This clonotype was found many times. The J gene is TRBJ2-7, the V gene TRBV29-1, with 7 bases lining up with TRBD1. The CDR3 has 11 residues. Germline CDR1 reads SQVTM; CDR2 reads ANQGSEA. V shed 2 bases and J 6 bases; nucleotides not matched to a gene: 1. The CDR3 sequence is CSVETGAEQYF. In DNA, the CDR3 is TGCAGCGTTGAAACAGGGGCCGAGCAGTACTTC.

This clonotype was observed at least ten times. The J gene is TRBJ2-7, the V gene TRBV11-2; 9 nucleotides match TRBD1. The CDR3 sequence is 15 residues long. V gave up 5 bases and J gave up 3 bases; unmatched junction bases: 8. The V gene's germline CDR1 is SGHAT and CDR2 FQNNGV. The CDR3, as DNA: TGTGCCAGCAGCGCAACAGGGGGCGCAGGCTACGAGCAGTACTTC. Translation gives CASSATGGAGYEQYF. Using reference TRBV11-2 and TRBJ2-7 for the parts outside the CDR3, the full variable domain is EAGVAQSPRYKIIEKRQSVAFWCNPISGHATLYWYQQILGQGPKLLIQFQNNGVVDDSQLPKDRFSAERLKGVDSTLKIQPAKLEDSAVYLCASSATGGAGYEQYFGPGTRLTVT.

This clonotype was counted only a few times. The J gene is TRBJ1-6, the V gene TRBV7-8, with D unclear. V was cut by 5 bases and J by 10 bases, with 15 bases left in between. The CDR3 is 14 residues long. The germline gives CDR1 SGHVS, CDR2 FQNEAQ. CDR3 region: CASSPLPRFSPLHF. CDR3 in DNA: TGTGCCAGCAGCCCCCTCCCTCGGTTCTCACCCCTCCACTTT.

This clonotype was detected only a few times. The chain combines TRBV12-5 with TRBJ2-5; D gene ambiguous. V lost 5 bases and J lost 3, with 13 bases in between. Per germline, CDR1 LGHNT and CDR2 FRNRAP. The CDR3 covers 14 residues. The CDR3 nucleotides are TGTGCTAGTGGTGCCCCGCTAAGGGAAGAGACCCAGTACTTC. This gives the protein CASGAPLREETQYF.

The chain has TRBV20-1 and TRBJ2-3, with D unresolved. The CDR3 sequence is 14 residues long. The germline V gene has CDR1 DFQATT and CDR2 SNEGSKA (reference sequence). V lost 5 bases, J lost 1 base, and 13 bases lay in between. As DNA, the CDR3 is TGCAGTGCTCACCTAGGGTCAGGCACAGATACGCAGTATTTT. Amino acid sequence: CSAHLGSGTDTQYF.

About this clonotype itself: Germline and junction disagree at one end, which may indicate a read error. The chain is built from TRBV9 and TRBJ2-3, with 8 nucleotides matching TRBD2. Germline V gene data show CDR1 as SGDLS and CDR2 as YYNGEE. This CDR3 comprises 14 residues. Here the CDR3 DNA reads TGTGCCAGCAGCACCCGGACTAGCAGAGATACGCAGTATTTT. Translation: CASSTRTSRDTQYF.

This clonotype showed up many times. Germline is not matched at one junction end, which may reflect a read error. This sequence joins TRBV5-1 and TRBJ2-7; TRBD1 matches at 11 bases. Germline V CDR1 and CDR2: SGHRS, YFSETQ. CDR3 length: 15 amino acids. CDR3 nucleotides: TGCGCCAGCAGCGAGGACAGGGGGCAGTGGTACGGGCAGTACTTC. Translation gives CASSEDRGQWYGQYF.

DNA for the CDR3: TGTGCCAGCAGCCAGGGCGGGACAGGGAGCGAGCAGTACTTC. It specifies CASSQGGTGSEQYF. The chain links TRBV28 to TRBJ2-7; TRBD1 matches at 9 bases. Trimming cost V 6 bases and J 6 bases; bases outside gene matches: 9. The CDR3 runs 14 residues. Germline CDR1 is MDHEN and CDR2 is SYDVKM.